Presented here are 23 T cell receptor beta chains from one specimen sequenced in a study of blood T cells in healthy people across ages. For the second PCR, which ran for roughly 7 to 11 cycles, a sample-barcoded 5' primer and a J-beta primer mix were used. TCRdb itself ran the 5' RACE reads through MiXCR, one entry per CDR3 protein. The sample lists some 1,000,000 distinct CDR3 sequences, 25% occurring once. This sample also appeared in a second study, on T cells of mothers and their children.

The sequenced sample was blood. All receptors come from a girl aged 2 to 9 in good health.

This chain connects TRBV24-1 to TRBJ1-5; D uncertain. This CDR3 is 13 amino acids long. V was shortened by 4 bases and J by 5 bases, with 8 bases between the two germline ends. Germline V gene sequence: CDR1 KGHDR, CDR2 SFDVKD. This chain's CDR3 is CATSEVGDQPQHF. For the CDR3, the DNA is TGTGCCACCAGTGAGGTCGGGGATCAGCCCCAGCATTTT.

The table lists this clonotype with many counts. The rearrangement joins TRBV7-9 to TRBJ2-7, with 9 bases matching TRBD1. The V gene's germline CDR1 is SEHNR and CDR2 FQNEAQ (reference sequence). The length of the CDR3 is 13 residues. Trimming cost V 5 bases and J 6 bases; bases outside gene matches: 5. This CDR3 reads CASSPTGGSEQYF. In nucleotides, the CDR3 is TGTGCCAGCAGCCCGACAGGGGGTTCCGAGCAGTACTTC.

The rearrangement links TRBV5-6 to TRBJ2-1; TRBD1 aligns across 9 bases. Unmatched junction bases numbered 5, after V lost 2 bases and J lost 5 bases. The CDR3 totals 15 residues. In germline, CDR1 is SGHDT, CDR2 YYEEEE. CDR3 amino acids: CASSFTGGFDNEQFF. In DNA form, the CDR3 reads TGTGCCAGCAGCTTCACAGGGGGCTTTGACAATGAGCAGTTCTTC.

There are a few counts of this clonotype. This rearrangement joins TRBV15 to TRBJ2-3, with D perhaps matching TRBD1 (6 bases). Germline loops: CDR1 LNHNV, CDR2 YYDKDF (reference sequence). The CDR3 consists of 17 residues. V was trimmed by 5 bases and J by 4 bases, leaving 22 bases between them. The CDR3, as DNA: TGTGCCACCAGCGGTGAAAGGGGACACCCAAGCCCAGATACGCAGTATTTT. Its protein is CATSGERGHPSPDTQYF.

This clonotype was detected many times. This chain joins TRBV9 and TRBJ2-1, with 11 bases identical to TRBD1. Germline CDR1 is SGDLS and CDR2 is YYNGEE. V lost 5 bases to trimming and J lost 10 bases; unmatched junction nucleotides: 8. The CDR3 has 14 residues. DNA for the CDR3: TGTGCCAGCAGGGCCGGACAGGGGGCGGGGGAGCAGTTCTTC. It translates to CASRAGQGAGEQFF. Variable domain in full (rest from reference TRBV9 and TRBJ2-1): DSGVTQTPKHLITATGQRVTLRCSPRSGDLSVYWYQQSLDQGLQFLIQYYNGEERAKGNILERFSAQQFPDLHSELNLSSLELGDSALYFCASRAGQGAGEQFFGPGTRLTVL.

This clonotype was picked up a small number of times. V usage is TRBV5-1 and J usage is TRBJ1-2; D is unclear. Germline-derived CDR1 and CDR2 are SGHRS and YFSETQ. The germline V and J ends were trimmed by 2 bases and 3 bases, with 11 bases remaining between them. The length of the CDR3 is 14 residues. The CDR3 spells CASSFEDGYYGYTF. Written as DNA, the CDR3 is TGCGCCAGCAGCTTTGAGGACGGTTACTATGGCTACACCTTC.

This clonotype was observed many times. This chain uses TRBV21-1 with TRBJ2-7; TRBD1, the table's D call, was not compared with the DNA. TRBV21-1 is designated a pseudogene. The CDR3 has 16 residues. The CDR3 protein is CASSRGQGQGSYEQYF. The CDR3 DNA follows: TGTGCCAGCAGCAGGGGGCAGGGACAGGGGTCCTACGAGCAGTACTTC.

This sequence joins TRBV3-1 and TRBJ2-5; D possibly corresponds to TRBD2 (5 bases). The end of the DNA is better explained by TRBJ2-1, so the J call may be wrong. Looked up from germline, CDR1 is LGHDT and CDR2 is YNNKEL (reference sequence). The CDR3 is 12 residues long. CDR3: CASYSRTRGQFF. CDR3 in DNA: TGTGCCAGCTACTCGCGGACTCGGGGGCAGTTCTTC.

The chain combines TRBV5-1 with TRBJ2-1; no definite D call. The germline gives CDR1 SGHRS, CDR2 YFSETQ. V shed 1 base and J shed 8 bases, with 19 bases lying between them. The CDR3 is made up of 16 amino acids. The CDR3 spells CASSLLSGEGNDEQFF. CDR3 DNA: TGCGCCAGCAGCTTGCTCTCTGGGGAAGGTAACGATGAGCAGTTCTTC.

This clonotype was counted at least ten times. The V call is TRBV7-2, the J call TRBJ2-5; no clear D. This CDR3 is built from 13 residues. V lost 4 bases to trimming and J lost 2 bases, with 8 bases between them. CDR1 is SGHTA and CDR2 is FQGNSA in the germline V gene. CDR3 protein: CASSSIGQETQYF. The CDR3, as DNA: TGTGCCAGCAGCTCTATTGGTCAAGAGACCCAGTACTTC.

This clonotype occurred a few times. The DNA for the CDR3 is TGTGCCAGCAGTTTAACACTAAGACCGACAGGAATCAATGAGCAGTTCTTC. Protein product: CASSLTLRPTGINEQFF. J is TRBJ2-1 and V is TRBV12-3 or TRBV12-4; D may be TRBD1 (6 bases). This CDR3 contains 17 residues. Trimming stripped 2 bases from V and 6 bases from J, with 20 bases between.

This clonotype was found a few times. The CDR3 spells CASNKPGETQYF. As DNA, the CDR3 is TGTGCCAGCAATAAACCGGGGGAGACCCAGTACTTC. The chain combines TRBV9 with TRBJ2-5; D might be TRBD2 (5 bases). This CDR3 has 12 residues. Trimming shortened V by 6 bases and J by 5 bases, and 11 bases separated the two germline ends. Germline-derived CDR1 and CDR2 are SGDLS and YYNGEE.

The DNA for the CDR3 is TGCAGCGTTGATCTGGGACAGGGGTACGAGCAGTACTTC. This sequence encodes CSVDLGQGYEQYF. The chain couples TRBV29-1 to TRBJ2-5; TRBD1 aligns across 10 bases. Matching the DNA end better, TRBJ2-7 makes the J call doubtful. Germline V lookup: CDR1 SQVTM, CDR2 ANQGSEA. The CDR3 sequence is 13 residues long.

V gene TRBV29-1 combines with J gene TRBJ2-6; D uncertain. The CDR3 spans 18 residues. Per germline, CDR1 SQVTM and CDR2 ANQGSEA. Deletions cut 0 bases from V and 0 bases from J, with 15 bases between. The CDR3 region is CSVEEPTGRASGANVLTF. In DNA form, the CDR3 reads TGCAGCGTTGAAGAGCCTACCGGACGGGCCTCTGGGGCCAACGTCCTGACTTTC.

The V and J genes are TRBV4-2 and TRBJ1-4, with D uncertain. The CDR3 covers 13 residues. Trimming took 1 base from V and 4 from J, leaving 4 bases between them. CDR1 and CDR2 from the germline V gene are LGHNA and YNFKEQ. The CDR3 DNA reads as TGTGCCAGCAGCCAAGGAGTTAATGAAAAACTGTTTTTT. Protein: CASSQGVNEKLFF.

The rearrangement joins TRBV2 to TRBJ2-5, with TRBD2 identical over 12 bases. The CDR3 runs 16 residues. CDR1 is SNHLY and CDR2 is FYNNEI in the germline V gene. V dropped 6 bases and J dropped 5; count of bases not matched to a gene: 10. The CDR3 here is CASRPTSGGIGETQYF. CDR3 sequence (DNA): TGTGCCAGCAGGCCCACTAGCGGGGGGATTGGGGAGACCCAGTACTTC.

The chain links TRBV28 to TRBJ1-6; D perhaps matches TRBD1 (5 bases). The CDR3 spans 13 residues. The V end was cut by 5 bases, the J end by 12 bases, with 14 bases between. Germline V gene sequence: CDR1 MDHEN, CDR2 SYDVKM. Here the CDR3 DNA reads TGTGCCAGCAGTGGCCCCGGGGCAGGACCCCTCCACTTT. Its translation: CASSGPGAGPLHF.

This clonotype showed up just a few times. The CDR3 sequence is CASEAGGPIAQANEQFF. CDR3 DNA: TGTGCCAGCGAGGCGGGAGGGCCGATCGCGCAGGCCAATGAGCAGTTCTTC. The chain joins TRBV13 to TRBJ2-1; 9 bases line up with TRBD2. The J segment lost 6 bases and the V segment lost 8 bases, leaving 17 bases of the junction unmatched. The CDR3 spans 17 residues. Germline V gene lookup returns CDR1 PRHDT and CDR2 FYEKMQ (reference sequence).

The rearrangement joins TRBV20-1 to TRBJ2-5, with D perhaps TRBD1 or TRBD2 (5 bases each). V lost 7 bases and J 4 bases, leaving 22 bases between the germline ends. The germline gives CDR1 DFQATT, CDR2 SNEGSKA (reference sequence). The CDR3 covers 15 residues. This chain's CDR3 is CSGGIIRGMAETQYF. The CDR3 DNA reads TGCAGTGGGGGTATTATTCGGGGCATGGCAGAGACCCAGTACTTC.

Comments on this clonotype: A single base separates this from a much larger clone, so it may be a read error. The rearrangement links TRBV5-1 to TRBJ2-3; D is unclear. The V end lost 0 bases, the J end lost 5 bases, and 7 bases lay between the germline ends. Germline loops: CDR1 SGHRS, CDR2 YFSETQ. This CDR3 has 13 amino acids. DNA for the CDR3: TGCGCCAGCAGCTTGGTTGCAGAAGATACGCAGTATTTT. It translates to CASSLVAEDTQYF.

This chain joins TRBV10-3 and TRBJ1-3; no reliable D call. V was pared by 10 bases and J by 1 base, with 14 bases between. The CDR3 spans 14 residues. Germline V gene data show CDR1 as ENHRY and CDR2 as SYGVKD. The DNA for the CDR3 is TGTGCCACTACCTTCGGGGATTCTGGAAACACCATATATTTT. This sequence encodes CATTFGDSGNTIYF.

The J gene is TRBJ1-5, the V gene TRBV7-2; D uncertain. Germline-derived CDR1 and CDR2 are SGHTA and FQGNSA. Between the trimmed V and J ends, which lost 2 bases and 4 bases, there was a span of 15 bases. The CDR3 totals 16 residues. CDR3: CASSLNEGLWNQPQHF. DNA for the CDR3: TGTGCCAGCAGCTTAAATGAGGGATTGTGGAATCAGCCCCAGCATTTT.

The table lists this clonotype with a few counts. The V call is TRBV27, the J call TRBJ2-7; TRBD1 is a possible D gene (5 bases). This CDR3 is built from 15 residues. Germline V gives CDR1 MNHEY, CDR2 SMNVEV (reference sequence). V lost 3 bases and J 2 bases, leaving 14 bases between the germline ends. The CDR3 region is CASSLSRTQTYEQYF. Here the CDR3 DNA reads TGTGCCAGCAGTTTGTCAAGGACACAGACCTACGAGCAGTACTTC.